This entry lists 5 T cell receptor beta chains sequenced from one sample in a study of control samples from healthy donors and cancer patients. Assay used: immunoSEQ multiplex PCR; TCRdb lists only in-frame clones, some missing. This table holds 2,000 to 2,500 clones, 95% to 98% found once. The sample consisted of PBMCs. All receptors derive from a man between 65 and 79 years old with head and neck cancer.

The table lists this clone with a count of one. The V call is TRBV4-3, the J call TRBJ1-2; D ambiguous. The CDR3 extends over 14 amino acids. The ends were cut back, 1 base at V and 0 bases at J, with 6 bases in the middle. Germline V lookup: CDR1 LGHNA, CDR2 YSLEER. CDR3 bases: TGCGCCAGCAGCCAAGCCGGCGCTAACTATGGCTACACCTTC. It specifies CASSQAGANYGYTF.

The rearrangement uses TRBV10-1 and TRBJ2-1; D is ambiguous. Germline loops: CDR1 WNHNN, CDR2 SYGVQD (reference sequence). The germline V and J ends were trimmed by 2 bases and 6 bases, with 11 bases remaining between them. CDR3 length: 14 amino acids. The CDR3 protein is CASSEMLSRNEQFF. In nucleotides, the CDR3 is TGCGCCAGCAGTGAGATGTTGAGCCGCAATGAGCAGTTCTTC.

The chain joins TRBV18 to TRBJ2-7; D ambiguous. Trimming took 4 bases from V and 7 from J, leaving 8 bases between them. CDR3 length equals 11 residues. The germline gives CDR1 KGHSH, CDR2 LQKENI. CDR3 DNA sequence: TGTGCCAGCTCACGTCTTGATGAGCAGTACTTC. Translating it yields CASSRLDEQYF. The variable domain in full, with the rest retrieved from reference TRBV18 and TRBJ2-7, is NAGVMQNPRHLVRRRGQEARLRCSPMKGHSHVYWYRQLPEEGLKFMVYLQKENIIDESGMPKERFSAEFPKEGPSILRIQQVVRGDSAAYFCASSRLDEQYFGPGTRLTVT.

The gene calls are TRBV7-2 and TRBJ1-5; D unclear. The germline V gene has CDR1 SGHTA and CDR2 FQGNSA. CDR3 size: 16 residues. Trimming removed 1 base from V and 2 bases from J, with 12 bases in between. CDR3 DNA: TGTGCCAGCAGCTTAGTAAGTACTCAGGGCAATCAGCCCCAGCATTTT. This gives the protein CASSLVSTQGNQPQHF.

This chain uses TRBV27 with TRBJ1-6; D gene ambiguous. Trimming took 4 bases from V and 4 from J, leaving 14 bases between them. There are 16 residues in the CDR3. Germline values: CDR1 MNHEY, CDR2 SMNVEV (reference sequence). The CDR3 reads CASSSRRARYNSPLHF. CDR3 DNA sequence: TGTGCCAGCAGTTCCCGCCGGGCTAGGTATAATTCACCCCTCCACTTT.